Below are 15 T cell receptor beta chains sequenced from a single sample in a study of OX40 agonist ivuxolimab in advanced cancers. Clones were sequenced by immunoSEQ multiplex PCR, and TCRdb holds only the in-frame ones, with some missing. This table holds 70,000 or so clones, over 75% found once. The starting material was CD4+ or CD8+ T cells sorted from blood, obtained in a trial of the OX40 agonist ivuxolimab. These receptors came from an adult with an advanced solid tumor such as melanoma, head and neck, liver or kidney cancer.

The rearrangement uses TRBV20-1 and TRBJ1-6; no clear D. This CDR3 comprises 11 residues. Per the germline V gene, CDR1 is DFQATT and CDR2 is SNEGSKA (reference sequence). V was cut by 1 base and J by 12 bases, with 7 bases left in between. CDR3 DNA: TGCAGTGCTAGAGTAGGGTTACCCCTCCACTTT. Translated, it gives CSARVGLPLHF.

CDR3 region: CASSPTGWTEAFF. CDR3 nucleotides: TGTGCCAGCAGCCCGACAGGCTGGACTGAAGCTTTCTTT. V usage is TRBV11-2 and J usage is TRBJ1-1, with TRBD1 as a possible D gene (6 bases). This CDR3 is built from 13 residues. Germline values: CDR1 SGHAT, CDR2 FQNNGV. Trimming took off 5 bases at V and 5 bases at J, with 12 bases between the two ends.

The CDR3 loop is CASSLGGGNTEAFF. In DNA, the CDR3 is TGTGCCAGCAGCTTAGGGGGAGGGAACACTGAAGCTTTCTTT. The chain recombines TRBV7-2 with TRBJ1-1; no reliable D call. Germline CDR1 is SGHTA and CDR2 is FQGNSA. The CDR3 loop spans 14 amino acids. Trimming removed 1 base at V and 1 base at J, with 7 bases between.

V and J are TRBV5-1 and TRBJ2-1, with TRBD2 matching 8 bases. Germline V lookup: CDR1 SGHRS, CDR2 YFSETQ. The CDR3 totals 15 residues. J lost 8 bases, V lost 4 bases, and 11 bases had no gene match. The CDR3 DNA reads TGCGCCAGCAGCCCCGGGACTAGGGAAGGCGATGAGCAGTTCTTC. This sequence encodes CASSPGTREGDEQFF.

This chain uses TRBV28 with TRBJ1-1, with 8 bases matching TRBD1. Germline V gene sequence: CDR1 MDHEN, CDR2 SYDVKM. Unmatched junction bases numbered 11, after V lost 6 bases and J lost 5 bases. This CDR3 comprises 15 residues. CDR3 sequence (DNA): TGTGCCAGCAGAAGAGGACAGGGCCTAGGGACTGAAGCTTTCTTT. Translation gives CASRRGQGLGTEAFF.

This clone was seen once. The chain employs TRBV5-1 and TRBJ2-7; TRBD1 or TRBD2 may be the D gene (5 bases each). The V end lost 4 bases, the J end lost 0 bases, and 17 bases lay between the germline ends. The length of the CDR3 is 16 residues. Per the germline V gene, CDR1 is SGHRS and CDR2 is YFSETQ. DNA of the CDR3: TGCGCCAGCAGCCCCCGTGTGGCAGGGACCTCCTACGAGCAGTACTTC. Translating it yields CASSPRVAGTSYEQYF. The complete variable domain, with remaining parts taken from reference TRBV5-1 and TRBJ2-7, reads KAGVTQTPRYLIKTRGQQVTLSCSPISGHRSVSWYQQTPGQGLQFLFEYFSETQRNKGNFPGRFSGRQFSNSRSEMNVSTLELGDSALYLCASSPRVAGTSYEQYFGPGTRLTVT.

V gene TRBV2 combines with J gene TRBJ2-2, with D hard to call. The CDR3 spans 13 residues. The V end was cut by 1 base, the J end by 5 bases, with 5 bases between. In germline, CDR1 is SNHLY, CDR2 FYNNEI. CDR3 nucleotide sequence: TGTGCCAGCAGTGAAGTCCCGACCGGGGAGCTGTTTTTT. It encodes CASSEVPTGELFF.

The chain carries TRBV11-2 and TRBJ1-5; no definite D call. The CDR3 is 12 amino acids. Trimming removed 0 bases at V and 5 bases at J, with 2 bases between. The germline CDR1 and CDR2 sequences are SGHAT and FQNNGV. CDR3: CASSLDYQPQHF. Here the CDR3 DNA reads TGTGCCAGCAGCTTAGACTATCAGCCCCAGCATTTT.

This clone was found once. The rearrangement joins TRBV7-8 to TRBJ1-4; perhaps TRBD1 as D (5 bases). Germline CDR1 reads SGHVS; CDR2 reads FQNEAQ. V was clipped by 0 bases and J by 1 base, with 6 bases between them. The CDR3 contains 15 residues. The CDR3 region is CASSLAGQTNEKLFF. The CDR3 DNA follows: TGTGCCAGCAGCTTAGCAGGACAAACTAATGAAAAACTGTTTTTT.

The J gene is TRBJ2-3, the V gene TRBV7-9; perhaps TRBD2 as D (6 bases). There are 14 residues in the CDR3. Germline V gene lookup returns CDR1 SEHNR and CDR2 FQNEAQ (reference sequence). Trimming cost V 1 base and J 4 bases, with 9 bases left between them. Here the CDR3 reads CASSLVSGADTQYF. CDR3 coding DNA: TGTGCCAGCAGCTTAGTATCGGGGGCAGATACGCAGTATTTT.

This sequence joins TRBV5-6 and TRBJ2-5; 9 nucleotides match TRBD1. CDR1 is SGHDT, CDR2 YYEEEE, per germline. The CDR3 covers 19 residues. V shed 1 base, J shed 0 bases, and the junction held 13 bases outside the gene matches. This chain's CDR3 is CASSLRWGYRGRDQETQYF. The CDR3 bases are TGTGCCAGCAGCTTGAGGTGGGGTTACAGGGGGCGAGACCAAGAGACCCAGTACTTC.

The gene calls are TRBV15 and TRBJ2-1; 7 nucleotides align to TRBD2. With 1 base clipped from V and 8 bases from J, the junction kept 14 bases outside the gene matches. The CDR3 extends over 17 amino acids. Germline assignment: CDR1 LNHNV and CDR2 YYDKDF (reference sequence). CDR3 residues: CATSRGSQGGPIDEQFF. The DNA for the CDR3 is TGTGCCACCAGCAGAGGCTCGCAGGGAGGGCCCATCGATGAGCAGTTCTTC.

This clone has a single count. CDR3 protein: CATQRDRASTGELFF. In nucleotides, the CDR3 is TGTGCCACACAACGCGACAGGGCTTCCACCGGGGAGCTGTTTTTT. The chain recombines TRBV15 with TRBJ2-2, with TRBD1 matching 7 bases. Trimming cost V 9 bases and J 4 bases; bases outside gene matches: 11. The CDR3 extends over 15 amino acids. Germline V CDR1 and CDR2: LNHNV, YYDKDF (reference sequence).

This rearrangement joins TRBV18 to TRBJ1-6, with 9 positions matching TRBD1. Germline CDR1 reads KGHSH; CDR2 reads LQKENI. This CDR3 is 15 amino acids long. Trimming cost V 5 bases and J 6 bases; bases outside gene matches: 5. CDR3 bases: TGTGCCAGCTCATCGACAGGGGGTGGTAATTCACCCCTCCACTTT. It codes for CASSSTGGGNSPLHF.

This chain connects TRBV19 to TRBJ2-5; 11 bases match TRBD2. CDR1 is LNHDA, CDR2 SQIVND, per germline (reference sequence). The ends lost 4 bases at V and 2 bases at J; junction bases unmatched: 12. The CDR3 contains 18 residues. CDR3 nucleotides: TGTGCCAGTAGTAACCGACTTAGACTAGCGGGGAGTCAAGAGACCCAGTACTTC. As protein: CASSNRLRLAGSQETQYF.